This T cell receptor beta chain originates from a study of OX40 agonist ivuxolimab in advanced cancers. Germline CDR1 is MNHEY and CDR2 is SVGAGI. The CDR3 consists of 14 residues. Trimming cost V 0 bases and J 5 bases, with 10 bases left between them. Only in-frame clones appear in the TCRdb table, and some are missing; sequencing was by immunoSEQ multiplex PCR. The sample lists more than 70,000 clones, 91% seen once, with 1.6% in the top ten. This chain joins TRBV6-5 and TRBJ2-5; D possibly uses TRBD1 or TRBD2 (5 bases each). The TCR was taken from an adult with an advanced solid tumor such as melanoma, head and neck, liver or kidney cancer. This specimen was CD4+ or CD8+ T cells sorted from blood, taken in a trial of the OX40 agonist ivuxolimab. The CDR3: CASSYSMGVETQYF. CDR3 bases: TGTGCCAGCAGTTACTCGATGGGGGTCGAGACCCAGTACTTC.